The source of this TCR beta chain is a study of blood T cells in healthy people across ages. Using a J-beta primer mix together with a sample-barcoded 5' primer, a second PCR was run for about 7 to 12 cycles. Each cDNA molecule carried a tag from a template-switch adaptor that contained 12 random nucleotides. TCRdb analysed the 5' RACE reads with MiXCR anew, one entry per CDR3 protein. The sample holds hundreds of thousands of distinct CDR3 sequences, over 45% seen once. General study points: With age, beta diversity per million T cells declined roughly linearly, significantly by 30 to 50.

Germline loops: CDR1 MGHRA, CDR2 YSYEKL. The CDR3 runs 17 residues. Losses at the gene ends were 0 bases for V and 7 bases for J; bases not matched to a gene: 11. Healthy Caucasian individuals from Russia aged about 6 to 90 were enrolled as donors. PBMCs, at least 6 million per sample, were isolated. Notes on this clonotype: Its cognate antigen is unknown.

The chain couples TRBV4-1 to TRBJ2-7; 11 bases agree with TRBD2. Sequencing input: blood. The clonotype was recovered from a woman aged 55 to 70 in good health. The CDR3 DNA reads as TGCGCCAGCAGCCAAGAACGTTGGGCTAGCGGGGGGCCGGAGCAGTACTTC. Residues: CASSQERWASGGPEQYF.